Described below is a single T cell receptor (beta chain) sequence and its context. Antigen unknown. The method was immunoSEQ multiplex PCR; TCRdb's version includes in-frame clones alone and lacks a portion of them. The sample yields some 4,000 clones, 81% seen once. This CDR3 is 15 amino acids long. Germline V gene data show CDR1 as SQVTM and CDR2 as ANQGSEA. Trimming cost V 4 bases and J 6 bases; bases outside gene matches: 10. The data belong to a study of immune evolution from preneoplasia to lung adenocarcinoma. Regarding the study as a whole: Top clone frequencies peaked in normal lung, apparently declining through invasive adenocarcinoma.

Patients had resection in Japan or China between about 2014 and 2017. Histologic diagnosis was independently verified by two lung pathologists. This chain connects TRBV29-1 to TRBJ2-3, with TRBD2 matching 10 bases. The material sequenced was FFPE adjacent normal lung tissue. This receptor was obtained from an older person with lung adenocarcinoma. Here the CDR3 DNA reads TGCAGCGTTGTGGGTAGCGCTAGCGGGAGTGATACGCAGTATTTT. Its translation: CSVVGSASGSDTQYF.